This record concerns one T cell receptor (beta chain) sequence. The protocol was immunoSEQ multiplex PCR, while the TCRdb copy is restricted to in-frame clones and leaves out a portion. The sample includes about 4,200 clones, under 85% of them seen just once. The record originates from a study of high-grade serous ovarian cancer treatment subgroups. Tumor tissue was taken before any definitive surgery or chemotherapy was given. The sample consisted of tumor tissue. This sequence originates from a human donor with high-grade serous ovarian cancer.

The CDR3 nucleotides are TGTGCCACCAGCAGACGGATAGCGGGGGGGCCCGAGCAGTACTTC. Translation gives CATSRRIAGGPEQYF. V and J are TRBV15 and TRBJ2-7; 11 bases are shared with TRBD2. Germline V gene data show CDR1 as LNHNV and CDR2 as YYDKDF (reference sequence). V dropped 2 bases and J dropped 6; count of bases not matched to a gene: 6. This CDR3 is built from 15 residues.